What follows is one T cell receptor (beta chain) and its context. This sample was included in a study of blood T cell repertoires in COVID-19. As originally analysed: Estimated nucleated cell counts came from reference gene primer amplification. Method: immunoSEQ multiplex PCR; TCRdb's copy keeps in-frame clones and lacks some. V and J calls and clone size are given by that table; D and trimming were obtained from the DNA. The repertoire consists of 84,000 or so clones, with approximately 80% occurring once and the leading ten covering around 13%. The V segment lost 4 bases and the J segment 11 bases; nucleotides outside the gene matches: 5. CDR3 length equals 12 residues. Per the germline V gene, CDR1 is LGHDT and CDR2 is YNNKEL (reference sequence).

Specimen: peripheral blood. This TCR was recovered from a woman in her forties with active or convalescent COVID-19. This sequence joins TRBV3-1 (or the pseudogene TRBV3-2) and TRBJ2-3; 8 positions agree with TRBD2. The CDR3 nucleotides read TGTGCCAGCAGCCGGGGAGCGGGGGTGCAGTATTTT. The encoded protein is CASSRGAGVQYF.